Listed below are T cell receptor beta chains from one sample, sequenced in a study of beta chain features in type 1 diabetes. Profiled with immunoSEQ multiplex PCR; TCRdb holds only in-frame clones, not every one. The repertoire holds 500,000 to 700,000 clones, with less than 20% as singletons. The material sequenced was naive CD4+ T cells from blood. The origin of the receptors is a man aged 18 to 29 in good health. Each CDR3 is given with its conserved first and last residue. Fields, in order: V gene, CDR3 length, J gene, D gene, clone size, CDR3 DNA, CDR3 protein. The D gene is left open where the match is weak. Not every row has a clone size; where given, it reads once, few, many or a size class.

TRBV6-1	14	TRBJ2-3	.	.	TGTGCCAGTGCCCCCGCCGGTGGCACAGATACGCAGTATTTT	CASAPAGGTDTQYF
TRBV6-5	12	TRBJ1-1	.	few	TGTGCCAGCAGTTCCCCGCAGGGTGAAGCTTTCTTT	CASSSPQGEAFF
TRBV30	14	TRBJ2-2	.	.	TGTGCCTGGAGTGTAAGGCTTAACACCGGGGAGCTGTTTTTT	CAWSVRLNTGELFF
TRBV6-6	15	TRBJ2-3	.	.	TGTGCCAGCAGTCCGAGGGAGCGGGGCACAGATACGCAGTATTTT	CASSPRERGTDTQYF
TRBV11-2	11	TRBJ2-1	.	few	TGTGCCAGCAGCAGCCGCTTTGAGGGGTTCTTC	CASSSRFEGFF
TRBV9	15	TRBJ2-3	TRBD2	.	TGTGCCAGCAGCGTAGGCGGGAGGGCCCCGGATACGCAGTATTTT	CASSVGGRAPDTQYF
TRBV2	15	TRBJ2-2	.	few	TGTGCCAGCAGGCCCGGGACTCCTAACACCGGGGAGCTGTTTTTT	CASRPGTPNTGELFF
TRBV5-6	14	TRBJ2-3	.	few	TGTGCCAGCAGCTTGAACCAGGGCACAGATACGCAGTATTTT	CASSLNQGTDTQYF
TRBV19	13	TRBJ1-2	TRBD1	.	TGTGCCAGTAGTGTCGGGACAGGGGACGGCTACACCTTC	CASSVGTGDGYTF
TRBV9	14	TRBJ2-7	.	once	TGTGCCAGCAGCGTAGATGGGGAAGCCTACGAGCAGTACTTC	CASSVDGEAYEQYF
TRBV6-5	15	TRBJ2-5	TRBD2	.	TGTGCCAGCAGTTATAGCGGGGGGGCCGGAGAGACCCAGTACTTC	CASSYSGGAGETQYF
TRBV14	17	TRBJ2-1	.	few	TGTGCCAGCAGCCAAGAGTTTGGGGCCCCGATGGGCAATGAGCAGTTCTTC	CASSQEFGAPMGNEQFF
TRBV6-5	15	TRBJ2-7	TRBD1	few	TGTGCCAGCACTAGGACAGGGAGATTTTATAGCGAGCAGTACTTC	CASTRTGRFYSEQYF
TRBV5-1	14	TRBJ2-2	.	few	TGCGCCAGCAGCTTGGAACCGTGGGCCGGGGAGCTGTTTTTT	CASSLEPWAGELFF
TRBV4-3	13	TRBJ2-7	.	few	TGCGCCAGCAGCCAAAGTGATACAGCAATAGTTTCTTTC	CASSQSDTAIVSF
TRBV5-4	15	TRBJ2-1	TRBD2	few	TGTGCCAGCAGCCCTAGCGGAACGTCCTACAATGAGCAGTTCTTC	CASSPSGTSYNEQFF
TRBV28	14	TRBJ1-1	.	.	TGTGCCAGCAGTTGGGCCGGCTTGGGCACTGAAGCTTTCTTT	CASSWAGLGTEAFF
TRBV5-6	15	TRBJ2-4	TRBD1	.	TGTGCCAGCAGCCCCGTGACAGGGGGCCTTGACATTCAGTACTTC	CASSPVTGGLDIQYF
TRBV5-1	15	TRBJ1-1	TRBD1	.	TGCGCCAGCAGCTTGTTGTCAGGGGGCTACACTGAAGCTTTCTTT	CASSLLSGGYTEAFF
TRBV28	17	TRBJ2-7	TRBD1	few	TGTGCCAGCAGTCGGCGGGACAGGGGATTCCTCTACTACGAGCAGTACTTC	CASSRRDRGFLYYEQYF
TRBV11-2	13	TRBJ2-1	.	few	TGTGCCAGCAGGCCCCTCGGTTACAATGAGCAGTTCTTC	CASRPLGYNEQFF
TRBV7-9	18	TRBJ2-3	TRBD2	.	TGTGCCAGCAGCTCCCGGACTAGCGGGGGGGCCCGGGCAGATACGCAGTATTTT	CASSSRTSGGARADTQYF
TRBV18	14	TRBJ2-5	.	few	TGTGCCAGCTCACCCGTTCCTTCTCAAGAGACCCAGTACTTC	CASSPVPSQETQYF
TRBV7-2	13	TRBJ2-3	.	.	TGTGCCAGCAGTTCAGTAGGCACAGATACGCAGTATTTT	CASSSVGTDTQYF
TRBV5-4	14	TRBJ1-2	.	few	TGTGCCAGCAGCGAAACCTCAGACAACTATGGCTACACCTTC	CASSETSDNYGYTF
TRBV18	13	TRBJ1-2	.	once	TGTGCCAGCTCAGAGGGTAGCGGCTATGGCTACACCTTC	CASSEGSGYGYTF
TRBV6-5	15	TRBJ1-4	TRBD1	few	TGTGCCAGCAGTTACTCGGGACAGGGGGGAGAAAAACTGTTTTTT	CASSYSGQGGEKLFF
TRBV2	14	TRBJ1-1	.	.	TGTGCCAGCAGTGGAACAACGTCCTACGGCGAAGCTTTCTTT	CASSGTTSYGEAFF
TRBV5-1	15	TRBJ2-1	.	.	TGCGCCAGCAGCTTGGGGGCAAACTCCTACAATGAGCAGTTCTTC	CASSLGANSYNEQFF
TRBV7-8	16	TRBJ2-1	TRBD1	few	TGTGCCAGCAGCTTAGCGGGGACAGGGATCGGATATGAGCAGTTCTTC	CASSLAGTGIGYEQFF
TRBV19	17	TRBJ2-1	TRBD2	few	TGTGCCAGTAGTACCGGTAGCGGGAGGGCCCCCTACAATGAGCAGTTCTTC	CASSTGSGRAPYNEQFF
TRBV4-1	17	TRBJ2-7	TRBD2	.	TGCGCCAGCAGCACCCCCCGGACTAGCGGCCTATCCTACGAGCAGTACTTC	CASSTPRTSGLSYEQYF
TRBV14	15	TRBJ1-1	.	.	TGTGCCAGCAGCCAGGGACACTATTTGAACACTGAAGCTTTCTTT	CASSQGHYLNTEAFF
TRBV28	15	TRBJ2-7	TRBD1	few	TGTGCCAGCCGACCGGGACAGCTAAGCTCCTACGAGCAGTACTTC	CASRPGQLSSYEQYF
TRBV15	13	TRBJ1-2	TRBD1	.	TGTGCCACCAGCAGAGCAGACAGGGCTGGCTACACCTTC	CATSRADRAGYTF
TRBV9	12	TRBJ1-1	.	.	TGTGCCAGCAGCGCAATGAACACTGAAGCTTTCTTT	CASSAMNTEAFF
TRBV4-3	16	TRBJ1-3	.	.	TGCGCCAGCAGCCAGCTAGGAGGCCGGTCTGGAAACACCATATATTTT	CASSQLGGRSGNTIYF
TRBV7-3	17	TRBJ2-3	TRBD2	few	TGTGCCAGCAGCCCAAGACTAGCGGGAGTGGGGACAGATACGCAGTATTTT	CASSPRLAGVGTDTQYF
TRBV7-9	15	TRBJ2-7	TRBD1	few	TGTGCCAGCAGCTTCCGGGACAGGGGTTTCTACGAGCAGTACTTC	CASSFRDRGFYEQYF
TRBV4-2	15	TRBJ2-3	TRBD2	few	TGTGCCAGCAGCCACACTAGCGGTAGCACAGATACGCAGTATTTT	CASSHTSGSTDTQYF
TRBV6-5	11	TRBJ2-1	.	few	TGTGCCAGCAGGACTAGTGGTGAGCAGTTCTTC	CASRTSGEQFF
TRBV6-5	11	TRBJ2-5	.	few	TGTGCCAGCAGCCGTCAAGAGACCCAGTACTTC	CASSRQETQYF
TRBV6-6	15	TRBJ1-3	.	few	TGTGCCAGCACCCCCCGCCAGGGAACTGGAAACACCATATATTTT	CASTPRQGTGNTIYF
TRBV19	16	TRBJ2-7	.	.	TGTGCCAGTAGGAGAGGAGTCCTTAGCTCCTACAATGAGCAGTACTTC	CASRRGVLSSYNEQYF
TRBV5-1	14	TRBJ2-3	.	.	TGCGCCAGCAGCTCCCAGACTAGCACAGATACGCAGTATTTT	CASSSQTSTDTQYF